One and the same sample provided the 14 T cell receptor beta chains below, sequenced in a study of shared clonotypes between healthy human individuals (dated by TCRdb to the early 2020s). Libraries were prepared through the immunoSEQ multiplex PCR assay. In TCRdb, the immuneACCESS table is reduced to in-frame sequences with V and J assigned. These tables do not hold every clone; where another copy was compared, an unresolved V gene accounts for under half, and the others remain unexplained. In this sample the table shows about 2 million clones, roughly 95% of which occur a single time. Together, the top ten hold 1.1% of the sample. CD8 naive samples were obtained by positive selection for CCR7 among CD45RO-negative cells, yielding a CD45RA+CCR7+ population from which TemRA cells were excluded. The material sequenced was naive CD8+ T cells sorted from blood. According to the study, the label for this sample's cell subset or site signals: CD45RA+CCR7+. Source of these receptors: a man younger than 30 in good health.

This chain uses TRBV7-9 with TRBJ2-5, with 11 bases lining up with TRBD2. J lost 0 bases, V lost 5 bases, and 5 bases had no gene match. Germline loops: CDR1 SEHNR, CDR2 FQNEAQ (reference sequence). The CDR3 extends over 16 amino acids. The CDR3 DNA reads TGTGCCAGCAGCCCCGTAGCGGGGGGGTACCAAGAGACCCAGTACTTC. Translating gives CASSPVAGGYQETQYF.

Only one count was recorded for this clone. V gene TRBV10-2 combines with J gene TRBJ2-1, with 11 bases matching TRBD2. This CDR3 has 14 residues. Germline CDR1 and CDR2: WSHSY and SAAADI. V gave up 11 bases and J gave up 3 bases; unmatched junction bases: 6. The CDR3 DNA is TGCGCCGCGGGTAGCGGGAGGGTCTACAATGAGCAGTTCTTC. This codes for CAAGSGRVYNEQFF.

The chain is built from TRBV5-6 and TRBJ2-3; the match to TRBD2 covers 7 bases. V was clipped by 4 bases and J by 1 base; unmatched bases: 9. The CDR3 extends over 16 amino acids. The V gene's germline CDR1 is SGHDT and CDR2 YYEEEE. CDR3 nucleotides: TGTGCCAGCAGCCTCGGGGGGAGGGCCGGCACAGATACGCAGTATTTT. Protein: CASSLGGRAGTDTQYF.

Comments on this clone: Different DNA sequences within this sample yield the same CDR3. The chain is built from TRBV9 and TRBJ2-3; D is unclear. The CDR3 spans 14 residues. The V end was cut by 0 bases, the J end by 2 bases, with 7 bases between. Germline CDR1 SGDLS, CDR2 YYNGEE. The CDR3 DNA reads as TGTGCCAGCAGCGTAGACAGAACCACAGATACGCAGTATTTT. This translates into CASSVDRTTDTQYF.

The genes are TRBV6-1 and TRBJ2-1; D gene unclear. V lost 1 base and J 3 bases, leaving 10 bases between the germline ends. This CDR3 has 15 amino acids. CDR1 MNHNS and CDR2 SASEGT come from the germline V gene. The DNA for the CDR3 is TGTGCCAGCAGTGAAGGGGCCCTAAGCTACAATGAGCAGTTCTTC. Translated, it gives CASSEGALSYNEQFF.

This rearrangement joins TRBV19 to TRBJ1-1; D not resolved. CDR3 size: 17 residues. The V end was cut by 4 bases, the J end by 1 base, with 19 bases between. Germline-derived CDR1 and CDR2 are LNHDA and SQIVND (reference sequence). The chain's CDR3 is CASSNPLMEGSNTEAFF. The CDR3, as DNA: TGTGCCAGTAGTAATCCCCTCATGGAGGGATCGAACACTGAAGCTTTCTTT.

V usage is TRBV7-6 and J usage is TRBJ1-3, with 7 bases aligning to TRBD1. The length of the CDR3 is 15 residues. V dropped 5 bases and J dropped 2; count of bases not matched to a gene: 6. The germline gives CDR1 SGHVS, CDR2 FNYEAQ. DNA for the CDR3: TGTGCCAGCAGCGCTGGACAGGCGCCTGGAAACACCATATATTTT. This translates into CASSAGQAPGNTIYF.

This clone has a single count. The chain carries TRBV28 and TRBJ2-2, with D maybe TRBD1 (6 bases). The ends were cut back, 5 bases at V and 2 bases at J, with 18 bases in the middle. CDR3 length equals 17 residues. Germline V gene data show CDR1 as MDHEN and CDR2 as SYDVKM. CDR3 region: CASSQQGFSINTGELFF. The CDR3 nucleotides are TGTGCCAGCAGTCAACAGGGTTTTTCGATAAACACCGGGGAGCTGTTTTTT.

This chain links TRBV5-1 with TRBJ2-1; D call uncertain. Trimming pared 1 base from V and 4 bases from J, leaving 6 bases between. From germline, CDR1 is SGHRS and CDR2 YFSETQ. CDR3 length equals 13 residues. This chain's CDR3 is CASSLWAYNEQFF. CDR3 coding DNA: TGCGCCAGCAGCTTGTGGGCTTACAATGAGCAGTTCTTC.

J is TRBJ2-7 and V is TRBV11-2; a possible D gene is TRBD1 (6 bases). CDR1 SGHAT and CDR2 FQNNGV come from the germline V gene. Trimming pared 0 bases from V and 5 bases from J, leaving 11 bases between. This CDR3 comprises 14 residues. CDR3 amino acids: CASSLEMGAHEQYF. CDR3 DNA sequence: TGTGCCAGCAGCTTAGAGATGGGGGCGCACGAGCAGTACTTC.

This sequence joins TRBV6-1 and TRBJ1-4; D not resolved. Trimming left V 3 bases short and J 6 bases short, with 8 bases between. The CDR3 runs to 13 residues. The germline gives CDR1 MNHNS, CDR2 SASEGT. The CDR3 region has the DNA TGTGCCAGCAGTGAGCACCTCGATGAAAAACTGTTTTTT. It yields the protein CASSEHLDEKLFF.

This chain uses TRBV7-9 with TRBJ1-6; tentatively, D is TRBD1 (6 bases). This CDR3 spans 16 amino acids. V lost 1 base and J lost 3, with 10 bases in between. The germline V gene has CDR1 SEHNR and CDR2 FQNEAQ (reference sequence). CDR3 in DNA: TGTGCCAGCAGCTTAGGAGGACAGAGCTATAATTCACCCCTCCACTTT. This encodes CASSLGGQSYNSPLHF.

The CDR3 sequence is CASSPANRETTRGDYGYTF. The CDR3 DNA reads TGTGCCAGCAGCCCAGCCAACCGGGAGACAACCAGAGGGGACTATGGCTACACCTTC. This chain joins TRBV13 and TRBJ1-2; D might be TRBD1 (5 bases). V was pared by 5 bases and J by 3 bases, with 28 bases between. Germline lookup yields CDR1 PRHDT and CDR2 FYEKMQ (reference sequence). This CDR3 has 19 amino acids.

The rearrangement uses TRBV9 and TRBJ1-4, with D uncertain. CDR1 SGDLS and CDR2 YYNGEE come from the germline V gene. The CDR3 has 14 residues. The ends were cut back, 4 bases at V and 7 bases at J, with 14 bases in the middle. DNA of the CDR3: TGTGCCAGCAGCCTCGCCCTGGATGGTGAAAAACTGTTTTTT. It codes for CASSLALDGEKLFF.